Shown below are 4 T cell receptor beta chains from a single sample sequenced in a study of blood T cell repertoires in COVID-19. Measured with immunoSEQ multiplex PCR; TCRdb has only the in-frame clones, and not every one. The data hold 60,000 to 80,000 clones, with 75% to 90% observed a single time. The sample was peripheral blood. The source of these receptors is a woman of 80 years or more with acute or convalescent COVID-19.

The J gene is TRBJ2-7, the V gene TRBV9, with 10 bases lining up with TRBD1. The germline V gene has CDR1 SGDLS and CDR2 YYNGEE. V lost 4 bases to trimming and J lost 3 bases; unmatched junction nucleotides: 7. The CDR3 extends over 15 amino acids. For the CDR3, the DNA is TGTGCCAGCAGCATAGCCGGGACAGGGGACTACGAGCAGTACTTC. This translates into CASSIAGTGDYEQYF.

This clone was found a few times. The chain employs TRBV18 and TRBJ1-1; 7 nucleotides line up with TRBD1. CDR1 is KGHSH and CDR2 is LQKENI in the germline V gene. This CDR3 comprises 14 residues. The trim removed 4 bases at V and 5 bases at J, leaving 7 bases unmatched. This CDR3 is CASSLRGTGTEAFF. The DNA of the CDR3 is TGTGCCAGCTCACTCAGGGGGACGGGAACTGAAGCTTTCTTT.

The chain employs TRBV5-1 and TRBJ1-1; D remains unclear. Germline V gene sequence: CDR1 SGHRS, CDR2 YFSETQ. The CDR3 has 13 residues. Trimming took 2 bases from V and 3 from J, leaving 8 bases between them. The CDR3 bases are TGCGCCAGCAGCTTCGGCGGGTACACTGAAGCTTTCTTT. It yields the protein CASSFGGYTEAFF.

In its sample, this clone was seen once. The rearrangement links TRBV7-9 to TRBJ2-2, with 9 bases that match TRBD2. The CDR3 runs to 16 residues. Unmatched junction bases numbered 2, after V lost 2 bases and J lost 1 base. Germline CDR1 reads SEHNR; CDR2 reads FQNEAQ (reference sequence). CDR3 sequence (DNA): TGTGCCAGCAGCTTAACTAGCGGGTTGAACACCGGGGAGCTGTTTTTT. Encoded protein: CASSLTSGLNTGELFF.